The 27 T cell receptor beta chains below come from one sample, sequenced in a study of blood T cell repertoires in COVID-19. The method was immunoSEQ multiplex PCR; TCRdb's version includes in-frame clones alone and lacks a portion of them. This table has approximately 330,000 clones, approximately 83% appearing once. Input material: PBMCs or T cells enriched from blood (not recorded which). These receptor sequences come from a woman in her forties with acute COVID-19.

The rearrangement uses TRBV10-2 and TRBJ2-5; D is unclear. Trimming took off 1 base at V and 5 bases at J, with 11 bases between the two ends. CDR1 is WSHSY, CDR2 SAAADI, per germline. CDR3 length: 14 residues. The DNA for the CDR3 is TGCGCCAGCAGTGAGTTACCGTCGAGGGAGACCCAGTACTTC. Translation gives CASSELPSRETQYF.

The V call is TRBV18, the J call TRBJ2-5; D perhaps matches TRBD2 (5 bases). The CDR3 totals 22 residues. Germline V lookup: CDR1 KGHSH, CDR2 LQKENI. V shed 3 bases and J shed 1 base, with 33 bases lying between them. CDR3 region: CASSPSGRGGSRRGSRQETQYF. CDR3 bases: TGTGCCAGCTCACCTTCCGGTCGGGGTGGGTCTCGTCGCGGAAGTCGCCAAGAGACCCAGTACTTC.

This clone was counted a single time. The same CDR3 arises from other DNA sequences in this sample as well. The chain uses TRBV18 and TRBJ2-5, with D possibly being TRBD2 (6 bases). This CDR3 region has 13 residues. Germline assignment: CDR1 KGHSH and CDR2 LQKENI. V shed 3 bases and J shed 3 bases, with 8 bases lying between them. The CDR3 region is CASSPGLKETQYF. The CDR3 DNA follows: TGTGCCAGCTCACCGGGACTTAAAGAGACCCAGTACTTC.

The V and J genes are TRBV6-6 and TRBJ2-7, with 8 bases aligning to TRBD1. CDR1 and CDR2 from the germline V gene are MNHNY and SVGAGI (reference sequence). After removal of 5 bases from V and 3 bases from J, the junction contained 12 bases not matched to a gene. The CDR3 totals 16 residues. CDR3 sequence: CASSHDWTGRNYEQYF. Here the CDR3 DNA reads TGTGCCAGCAGTCATGATTGGACAGGGAGGAACTACGAGCAGTACTTC.

This chain connects TRBV6-5 to TRBJ1-4; a weak D match, TRBD1 (5 bases). Germline CDR1 is MNHEY and CDR2 is SVGAGI. V lost 8 bases, J lost 3 bases, and 13 bases lay in between. The CDR3 has 14 amino acids. The CDR3 DNA follows: TGTGCCAGCCGACATCGGGGGGCTAATGAAAAACTGTTTTTT. This gives the protein CASRHRGANEKLFF.

This chain connects TRBV6-5 to TRBJ2-7; 7 nucleotides agree with TRBD1. J was trimmed by 2 bases and V by 6 bases; bases with no gene match: 4. This CDR3 is 13 amino acids long. From germline, CDR1 is MNHEY and CDR2 SVGAGI. CDR3 nucleotide sequence: TGTGCCAGCAGCCTCGGGACAGCCTACGAGCAGTACTTC. It codes for CASSLGTAYEQYF.

This chain connects TRBV12-3 or TRBV12-4 to TRBJ2-1; maybe TRBD2 (5 bases). The V and J ends lost 6 bases and 9 bases respectively, with 15 bases between them. This CDR3 has 13 residues. CDR3 sequence (DNA): TGTGCCAGCAGCTCAATTCTAGCCACTGAGCAGTTCTTC. Its protein is CASSSILATEQFF.

CDR3 sequence: CASSPFAGTLNTEAFF. For the CDR3, the DNA is TGTGCCAGCAGTCCATTCGCCGGGACACTAAACACTGAAGCTTTCTTT. The genes are TRBV28 and TRBJ1-1, with D possibly TRBD1 on 6 matching bases. Trimming cost V 5 bases and J 2 bases, with 18 bases left between them. In germline, CDR1 is MDHEN, CDR2 SYDVKM. This CDR3 has 16 residues.

The chain carries TRBV6-6 and TRBJ2-7; 9 bases line up with TRBD1. V gave up 6 bases and J gave up 3 bases; unmatched junction bases: 6. The CDR3 covers 14 residues. CDR1 and CDR2 from the germline V gene are MNHNY and SVGAGI (reference sequence). This CDR3 is CASRSRDRVYEQYF. The CDR3 DNA follows: TGTGCCAGCAGAAGCCGGGACAGGGTCTACGAGCAGTACTTC.

The chain carries TRBV3-1 (or the pseudogene TRBV3-2) and TRBJ2-5; D call uncertain. CDR3 size: 16 residues. V was shortened by 1 base and J by 1 base, with 13 bases between the two germline ends. CDR1 and CDR2 from the germline V gene are LGHDT and YNNKEL (reference sequence). Here the CDR3 reads CASSQVGPGGQETQYF. Here the CDR3 DNA reads TGTGCCAGCAGCCAAGTAGGCCCGGGTGGCCAAGAGACCCAGTACTTC.

The chain uses TRBV6-2 or TRBV6-3 and TRBJ2-1; the match to TRBD2 covers 10 bases. V lost 2 bases, J lost 5 bases, and 9 bases stayed unmatched. This CDR3 has 17 residues. In germline, CDR1 is MNHEY, CDR2 SVGEGT. The DNA for the CDR3 is TGTGCCAGCAGTTACCCCTCCTTTAGCGGGAGGAACAATGAGCAGTTCTTC. Translating it yields CASSYPSFSGRNNEQFF.

The V gene is TRBV5-1, the J gene TRBJ2-1; 10 positions match TRBD1. J lost 8 bases, V lost 4 bases, and 6 bases had no gene match. The germline CDR1 and CDR2 sequences are SGHRS and YFSETQ. This CDR3 comprises 14 residues. DNA of the CDR3: TGCGCCAGCAGCCGGGACAGGGGTAGTGATGAGCAGTTCTTC. Translation: CASSRDRGSDEQFF.

The chain recombines TRBV7-8 with TRBJ2-3; 14 nucleotides agree with TRBD2. The CDR3 totals 17 residues. After removal of 4 bases from V and 10 bases from J, the junction contained 13 bases not matched to a gene. In germline, CDR1 is SGHVS, CDR2 FQNEAQ. CDR3 residues: CASSSRTSGGPLLPQYF. The DNA for the CDR3 is TGTGCCAGCAGCTCCCGGACTAGCGGGGGGCCCCTCCTGCCGCAGTATTTT.

The J gene is TRBJ2-1, the V gene TRBV7-3, with TRBD2 matching over 12 bases. The CDR3 is 15 amino acids. The V and J ends lost 5 bases and 9 bases, in that order; junction bases with no gene match: 8. Germline lookup yields CDR1 SGHTA and CDR2 FQGTGA. The CDR3 sequence: CASSTLAGGPGEQFF. DNA for the CDR3: TGTGCCAGCAGCACGCTAGCGGGAGGGCCGGGTGAGCAGTTCTTC.

This chain links TRBV13 with TRBJ1-2, with D possibly matching TRBD1 (6 bases). Germline V gene data show CDR1 as PRHDT and CDR2 as FYEKMQ (reference sequence). V was pared by 3 bases and J by 4 bases, with 12 bases between. CDR3 size: 14 residues. The CDR3 is CASSFPQGLYGYTF. The DNA for the CDR3 is TGTGCCAGCAGCTTCCCACAGGGCCTCTATGGCTACACCTTC.

The chain employs TRBV15 and TRBJ2-2, with 8 bases aligning to TRBD2. The germline gives CDR1 LNHNV, CDR2 YYDKDF (reference sequence). There are 16 residues in the CDR3. J lost 6 bases, V lost 5 bases, and 11 bases had no gene match. This CDR3 reads CATSSYREGRSGELFF. The CDR3 DNA reads as TGTGCCACCAGCTCCTACCGGGAGGGCCGTTCCGGGGAGCTGTTTTTT.

The chain uses TRBV18 and TRBJ2-7; a possible D gene is TRBD2 (5 bases). The CDR3 runs to 13 residues. Germline assignment: CDR1 KGHSH and CDR2 LQKENI. Trimming cost V 5 bases and J 3 bases, with 11 bases left between them. The CDR3 here is CASSVGRDYEQYF. The CDR3 DNA reads as TGTGCCAGCTCAGTTGGCCGGGACTACGAGCAGTACTTC. Together with reference TRBV18 and TRBJ2-7, the CDR3 gives the full variable domain: NAGVMQNPRHLVRRRGQEARLRCSPMKGHSHVYWYRQLPEEGLKFMVYLQKENIIDESGMPKERFSAEFPKEGPSILRIQQVVRGDSAAYFCASSVGRDYEQYFGPGTRLTVT.

This rearrangement joins TRBV7-9 to TRBJ1-1; 9 nucleotides line up with TRBD1. The CDR3 extends over 16 amino acids. CDR1 and CDR2 from the germline V gene are SEHNR and FQNEAQ (reference sequence). V gave up 3 bases and J gave up 2 bases; unmatched junction bases: 7. CDR3 sequence (DNA): TGTGCCAGCAGCTTGTTGACAGGGGGATTTAACACTGAAGCTTTCTTT. Translation: CASSLLTGGFNTEAFF.

This rearrangement joins TRBV6-5 to TRBJ1-2; 11 bases match TRBD1. This CDR3 comprises 15 residues. Germline-derived CDR1 and CDR2 are MNHEY and SVGAGI. The trim removed 5 bases at V and 4 bases at J, leaving 6 bases unmatched. The CDR3, as DNA: TGTGCCAGCAGTCCCTGGACAGGGGGCGCCTATGGCTACACCTTC. This translates into CASSPWTGGAYGYTF.

CDR3 loop: CATSRGDGPKQGRGYEQYF. The CDR3 region has the DNA TGTGCCACCAGCAGAGGCGACGGGCCTAAACAGGGAAGGGGATACGAGCAGTACTTC. The V gene is TRBV15, the J gene TRBJ2-7; perhaps TRBD1 as D (6 bases). Germline CDR1 LNHNV, CDR2 YYDKDF (reference sequence). The germline V and J ends were trimmed by 1 base and 4 bases, with 26 bases remaining between them. The CDR3 totals 19 residues.

This chain connects TRBV9 to TRBJ2-1; a possible D gene is TRBD2 (6 bases). Trimming cost V 0 bases and J 7 bases, with 26 bases left between them. Germline CDR1 SGDLS, CDR2 YYNGEE. The CDR3 consists of 19 residues. The DNA for the CDR3 is TGTGCCAGCAGCGTAGGAGTGGAGGGTCTTATGGGAGTCGGGAATGAGCAGTTCTTC. The encoded protein is CASSVGVEGLMGVGNEQFF.

Regarding this clone: Other DNA sequences of this sample code for an identical CDR3. J is TRBJ2-6 and V is TRBV18; D call uncertain. Trimming removed 2 bases at V and 2 bases at J, with 4 bases between. Germline CDR1 is KGHSH and CDR2 is LQKENI. CDR3 length: 14 amino acids. The CDR3 loop reads CASSPETGANVLTF. The CDR3 DNA sequence: TGTGCCAGCTCACCAGAGACTGGGGCCAACGTCCTGACTTTC.

V and J are TRBV25-1 and TRBJ2-1, with TRBD1 as a possible D gene (6 bases). Trimming removed 4 bases at V and 0 bases at J, with 13 bases between. CDR3 length: 16 residues. CDR1 MGHDK and CDR2 SYGVNS come from the germline V gene. This CDR3 reads CASSGGQPNSYNEQFF. The CDR3 bases are TGTGCCAGCAGTGGGGGACAACCCAACTCCTACAATGAGCAGTTCTTC.

This chain's CDR3 is CASSLMGGDLSYEQYF. The CDR3 DNA reads TGTGCCAGCAGTTTAATGGGAGGGGATCTCTCTTACGAGCAGTACTTC. The chain has TRBV28 and TRBJ2-7; 7 nucleotides line up with TRBD2. The V and J ends lost 2 bases and 4 bases, in that order; junction bases with no gene match: 11. CDR1 MDHEN and CDR2 SYDVKM come from the germline V gene. The CDR3 sequence is 16 residues long.

V usage is TRBV5-6 and J usage is TRBJ2-7; no clear D gene. There are 14 residues in the CDR3. The germline V gene encodes CDR1 SGHDT and CDR2 YYEEEE. V gave up 2 bases and J gave up 2 bases, with 11 bases separating them. The CDR3: CASSLLETTYEQYF. CDR3 in DNA: TGTGCCAGCAGCTTATTGGAGACGACCTACGAGCAGTACTTC.

The chain joins TRBV20-1 to TRBJ1-1; D ambiguous. Trimming stripped 4 bases from V and 7 bases from J, with 10 bases between. The length of the CDR3 is 11 residues. The germline V gene encodes CDR1 DFQATT and CDR2 SNEGSKA (reference sequence). The CDR3 region has the DNA TGCAGTGCTATACTCGGGGTTGAAGCTTTCTTT. Its protein is CSAILGVEAFF.

This clone has only a few counts. The chain is built from TRBV7-2 and TRBJ2-2, with 7 bases matching TRBD1. The V and J ends lost 5 bases and 4 bases, in that order; junction bases with no gene match: 4. There are 14 residues in the CDR3. The germline CDR1 and CDR2 sequences are SGHTA and FQGNSA. The CDR3 here is CASSRGQTTGELFF. DNA for the CDR3: TGTGCCAGCAGCCGGGGACAGACCACCGGGGAGCTGTTTTTT.